This T cell receptor beta chain emerged from a study of T cell responses to AZD1222 COVID-19 vaccine (dated by TCRdb to about 2021). Broadly, across the study: TCR sequencing covered some 240 trial participants: 207 given two doses of AZD1222 and 26 given two doses of MenACWY control vaccine. Trial participants were enrolled by age into subgroups of 18-55, 56-69 and 70-plus years, and around 150, 29 and 61 TCR-sequenced participants, respectively, were included in these subgroups.

The research as a whole found: The 56-69-year group was small, and its depth increase did not reach significance, likely because of low power. Participants were mostly white British, with more females than males. The authors suggested clonal diversity may have been underestimated. Reportedly, almost half of the unique spike-specific TCRs recognized epitopes lying outside the regions that are mutated in the B.1.351 and B.1.1.7 variants. No day 14 peak-response samples were available, so repertoires were characterized only after the peak T cell response. The vaccine-associated CD4 TCRs covered the entire spike protein, and the dominant responses fell in regions 160-218 and 743-854. After two AZD1222 doses, both the breadth and the depth of spike-specific TCRs were significantly higher than at day 0 and than in MenACWY recipients. Conclusions about previously exposed vaccinees were limited because only six AZD1222 recipients were SARS-CoV-2 seropositive at baseline.

This specimen's time point label, interpreted: about 28 days (+/-7) after the second vaccine dose. AZD1222 recipients given second doses at about 4 weeks or at about 12 weeks were pooled, since spike-specific TCR depth and breadth were not found to differ between the two schedules. The vaccinee samples were drawn from two UK trials, COV001 and COV002, one of which was a single-blind randomized controlled phase 2/3 trial testing AZD1222 (ChAdOx1 nCoV-19) in healthy adults. For TCRbeta chain sequencing, PBMC samples from trial participants were taken at day 0 and at day 28 after the second dose. V lost 5 bases and J lost 2 bases, and the count of bases not matched to a germline gene is 7. The germline V gene supplies CDR1 SGHTA and CDR2 FQGTGA. The CDR3, from cysteine to phenylalanine, totals 16 residues. This entry keeps only the CDR3 DNA: 48 bases, framed from base 1. On this clone: Its antigen is not yet known. No much larger clonotype is one base removed from it; base qualities were not supplied.

The CDR3 regions of human TCRbeta chains were subjected to immunosequencing. On the study's bioinformatics: TCRs in the repertoires were matched against a reference library of SARS-CoV-2-specific TCRs that had been generated with the MIRA antigen-specificity platform. Breadth was defined as the fraction of unique TCRs that were SARS-CoV-2-associated. Depth was defined as the fraction of total T cells that were SARS-CoV-2-associated. Using the MIRA data, each spike-specific TCR was mapped to the spike region that the TCR reacts to and placed in a CD4 or CD8 class. Log10-transformed breadth and depth values were compared by one-way ANOVA with Sidak's multiple comparisons tests. In TCRdb, the immuneACCESS table is reduced to in-frame sequences with V and J assigned. These tables do not hold every clone; where another copy was compared, an unresolved V gene accounts for under half, and the others remain unexplained. V and J calls and clone size follow that table, whereas D and trimming were derived from the DNA. For this sample there are 100,000 to 120,000 clones; 85% to 90% appear just once. The ten largest make up roughly 45% of the sample.

Sample: peripheral blood, taken 28 days after the second AZD1222 dose. The clonotype was recovered from an adult who received the AZD1222 COVID-19 vaccine. This sequence uses TRBV7-3 and TRBJ2-3, with 10 bases in between that match TRBD2. In nucleotides, the sequence is TGTGCCAGCAGCGCCCGACTAGCGGGCATCACAGATACGCAGTATTTT. It codes for CASSARLAGITDTQYF. The entire variable domain, with the stretches around the CDR3 drawn from the reference TRBV7-3 and TRBJ2-3 proteins, is GAGVSQTPSNKVTEKGKYVELRCDPISGHTALYWYRQSLGQGPEFLIYFQGTGAADDSGLPNDRFFAVRPEGSVSTLKIQRTERGDSAVYLCASSARLAGITDTQYFGPGTRLTVL.